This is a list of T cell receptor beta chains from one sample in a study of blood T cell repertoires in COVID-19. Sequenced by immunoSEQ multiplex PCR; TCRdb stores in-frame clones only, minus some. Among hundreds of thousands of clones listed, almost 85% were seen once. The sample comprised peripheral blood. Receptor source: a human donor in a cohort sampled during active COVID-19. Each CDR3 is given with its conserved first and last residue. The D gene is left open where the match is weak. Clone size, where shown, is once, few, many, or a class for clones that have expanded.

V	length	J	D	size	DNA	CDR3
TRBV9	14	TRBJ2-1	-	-	TGTGCCAGCTCCCGGGACTCCTCGTTCAATGAGCAGTTCTTC	CASSRDSSFNEQFF
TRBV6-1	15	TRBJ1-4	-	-	TGTGCCAGCAGTGAATTTGAGGGTTCTGGCGAAAAACTGTTTTTT	CASSEFEGSGEKLFF
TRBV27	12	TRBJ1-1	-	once	TGTGCCAGCGGGACTGGCGGCTCTGAAGCTTTCTTT	CASGTGGSEAFF
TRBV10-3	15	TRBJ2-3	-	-	TGTGCCATCAGTGACCAGGTAACCGGCACAGATACGCAGTATTTT	CAISDQVTGTDTQYF
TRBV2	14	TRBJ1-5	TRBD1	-	TGTGCCAGCAGTGAAGCACAGGGGGATCAGCCCCAGCATTTT	CASSEAQGDQPQHF
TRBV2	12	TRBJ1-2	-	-	TGTGCCAGCAGTTCTTTTCTGGGCGGCTACACCTTC	CASSSFLGGYTF
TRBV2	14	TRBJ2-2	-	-	TGTGCCAGCAGGACAAACTCGAACACCGGGGAGCTGTTTTTT	CASRTNSNTGELFF
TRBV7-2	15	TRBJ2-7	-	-	TGTGCCAGCAGCTTAGTGCAGGGGAGCTCCTACGAGCAGTACTTC	CASSLVQGSSYEQYF
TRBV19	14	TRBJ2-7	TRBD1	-	TGTGCCAGTAGTATCTCTGACAGGGGCTACGAGCAGTACTTC	CASSISDRGYEQYF
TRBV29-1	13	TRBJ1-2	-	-	TGCAGCGCCGCGGAGGGCCGTGGCTATGGCTACACCTTC	CSAAEGRGYGYTF
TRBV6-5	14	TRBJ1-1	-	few	TGTGCCAGCAGTTACGAGGGATGGAACACTGAAGCTTTCTTT	CASSYEGWNTEAFF
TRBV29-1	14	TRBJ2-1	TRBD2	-	TGCAGCGAAGTCGTAGCGGGGTCCTACAATGAGCAGTTCTTC	CSEVVAGSYNEQFF
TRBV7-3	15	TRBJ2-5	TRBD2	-	TGTGCCAGGGCCAAACTAGCGGGGGTCCAAGAGACCCAGTACTTC	CARAKLAGVQETQYF
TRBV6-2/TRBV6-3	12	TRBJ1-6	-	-	TGTGCCAGCAGTTACTTCCCCTCAGCGCTCCACTTT	CASSYFPSALHF
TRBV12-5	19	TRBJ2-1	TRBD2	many	TGTGCTAGTGGTTTGTACAACATGCGACTAGCGGGGGTTTACAATGAGCAGTTCTTC	CASGLYNMRLAGVYNEQFF
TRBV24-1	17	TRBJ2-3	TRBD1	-	TGTGCCACCAGTGATTTAGAAGGCCAGGGGGCAATAGATACGCAGTATTTT	CATSDLEGQGAIDTQYF
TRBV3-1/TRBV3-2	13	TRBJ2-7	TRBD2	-	TGTGCCAGCAGCCCCGGGACTAGCGTCGGTCCGTACTTC	CASSPGTSVGPYF
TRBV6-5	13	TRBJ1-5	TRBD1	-	TGTGCCAGCAGCTGGACAGGGAATCAGCCCCAGCATTTT	CASSWTGNQPQHF